This T cell receptor beta chain was identified during a study of CD8 T cells in Susac syndrome. The TEMRA cells underwent FACS enrichment, while the CD8+ and CD4+ T cells underwent negative isolation. This CDR3 comprises 13 residues. The germline gives CDR1 GTSNPN, CDR2 SVGIG (reference sequence). Losses at the gene ends were 5 bases for V and 5 bases for J; bases not matched to a gene: 0. RNA in amounts of roughly 0.5 to 1 ug was reverse transcribed with random hexamers. Coverage of TCR beta CDR3 amplification by immunoSEQ multiplex PCR extended to 54 Vbeta and 13 Jbeta. MiXCR, run by TCRdb on the immunoSEQ multiplex PCR reads, gives a single entry per CDR3 protein. The sample lists 100,000 to 150,000 distinct CDR3 sequences, 80% to 95% occurring once.

This chain joins TRBV30 and TRBJ2-3; 14 nucleotides agree with TRBD2. The origin of this receptor is a human donor with multiple sclerosis. Material: CD8+ T cells from PBMCs. The CDR3 bases are TGTGCCTGGGGGACTAGCGGGGGAGATACGCAGTATTTT. It is translated as CAWGTSGGDTQYF.